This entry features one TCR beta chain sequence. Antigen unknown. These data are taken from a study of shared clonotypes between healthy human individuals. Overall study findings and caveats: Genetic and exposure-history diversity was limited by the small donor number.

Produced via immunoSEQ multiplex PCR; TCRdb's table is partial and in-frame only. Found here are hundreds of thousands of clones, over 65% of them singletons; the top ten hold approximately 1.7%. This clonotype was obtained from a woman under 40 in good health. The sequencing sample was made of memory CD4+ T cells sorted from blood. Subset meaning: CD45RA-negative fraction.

The CDR3 loop reads CASSPPDVVPNTEAFF. CDR3 nucleotides: TGTGCCAGCAGTCCGCCGGATGTGGTACCGAACACTGAAGCTTTCTTT. The chain joins TRBV28 to TRBJ1-1; no clear D. V was shortened by 5 bases and J by 1 base, with 17 bases between the two germline ends. This CDR3 spans 16 amino acids. The V gene's germline CDR1 is MDHEN and CDR2 SYDVKM.